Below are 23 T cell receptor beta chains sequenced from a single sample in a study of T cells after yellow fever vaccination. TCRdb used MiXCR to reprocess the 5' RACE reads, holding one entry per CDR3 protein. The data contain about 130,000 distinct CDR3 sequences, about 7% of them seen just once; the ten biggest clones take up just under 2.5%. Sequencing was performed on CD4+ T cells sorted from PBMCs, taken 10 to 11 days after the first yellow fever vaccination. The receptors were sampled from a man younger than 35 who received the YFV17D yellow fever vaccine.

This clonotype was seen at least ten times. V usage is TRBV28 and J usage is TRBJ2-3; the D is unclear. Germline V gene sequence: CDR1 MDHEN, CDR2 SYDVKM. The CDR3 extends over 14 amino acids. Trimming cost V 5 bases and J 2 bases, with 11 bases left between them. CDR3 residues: CASSGEGLTDTQYF. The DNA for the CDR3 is TGTGCCAGCAGTGGGGAAGGCCTCACAGATACGCAGTATTTT.

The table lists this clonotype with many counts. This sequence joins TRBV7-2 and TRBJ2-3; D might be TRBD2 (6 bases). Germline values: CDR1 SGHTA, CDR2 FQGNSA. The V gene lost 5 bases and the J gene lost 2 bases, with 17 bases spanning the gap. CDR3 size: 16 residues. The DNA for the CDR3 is TGTGCCAGCAGCCCATATCTAACTAGCTACACAGATACGCAGTATTTT. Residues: CASSPYLTSYTDTQYF. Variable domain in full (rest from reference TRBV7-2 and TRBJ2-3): GAGVSQSPSNKVTEKGKDVELRCDPISGHTALYWYRQSLGQGLEFLIYFQGNSAPDKSGLPSDRFSAERTGGSVSTLTIQRTQQEDSAVYLCASSPYLTSYTDTQYFGPGTRLTVL.

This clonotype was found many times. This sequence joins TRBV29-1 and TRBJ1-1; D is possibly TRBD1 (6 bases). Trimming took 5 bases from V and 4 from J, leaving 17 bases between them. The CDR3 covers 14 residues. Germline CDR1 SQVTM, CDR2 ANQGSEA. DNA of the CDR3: TGCAGCGTTTCAGACAGGCCGAGGGGCACTGAAGCTTTCTTT. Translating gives CSVSDRPRGTEAFF.

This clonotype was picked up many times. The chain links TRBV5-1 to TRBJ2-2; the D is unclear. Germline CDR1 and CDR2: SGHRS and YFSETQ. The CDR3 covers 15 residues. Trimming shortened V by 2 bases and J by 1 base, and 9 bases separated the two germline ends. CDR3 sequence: CASSFTQVNTGELFF. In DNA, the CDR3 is TGCGCCAGCAGCTTCACACAAGTGAACACCGGGGAGCTGTTTTTT. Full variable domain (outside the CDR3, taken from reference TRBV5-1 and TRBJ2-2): KAGVTQTPRYLIKTRGQQVTLSCSPISGHRSVSWYQQTPGQGLQFLFEYFSETQRNKGNFPGRFSGRQFSNSRSEMNVSTLELGDSALYLCASSFTQVNTGELFFGEGSRLTVL.

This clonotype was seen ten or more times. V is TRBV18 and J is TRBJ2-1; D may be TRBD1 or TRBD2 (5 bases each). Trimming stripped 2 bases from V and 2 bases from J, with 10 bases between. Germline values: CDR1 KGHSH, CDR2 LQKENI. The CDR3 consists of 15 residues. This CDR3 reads CASSPNGGPYNEQFF. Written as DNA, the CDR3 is TGTGCCAGCTCACCAAATGGGGGACCCTACAATGAGCAGTTCTTC.

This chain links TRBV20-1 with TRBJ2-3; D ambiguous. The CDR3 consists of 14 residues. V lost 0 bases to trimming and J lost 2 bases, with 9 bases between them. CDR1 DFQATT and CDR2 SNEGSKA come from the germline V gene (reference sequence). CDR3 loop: CSARDIDHTDTQYF. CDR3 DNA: TGCAGTGCTAGAGATATTGACCACACAGATACGCAGTATTTT.

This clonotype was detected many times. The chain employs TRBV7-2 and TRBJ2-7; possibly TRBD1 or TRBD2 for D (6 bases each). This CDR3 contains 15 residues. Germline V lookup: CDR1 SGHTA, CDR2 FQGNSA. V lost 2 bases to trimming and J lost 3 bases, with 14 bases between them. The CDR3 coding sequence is TGTGCCAGCAGCTTATCCCGGGGGACACTCTACGAGCAGTACTTC. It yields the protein CASSLSRGTLYEQYF.

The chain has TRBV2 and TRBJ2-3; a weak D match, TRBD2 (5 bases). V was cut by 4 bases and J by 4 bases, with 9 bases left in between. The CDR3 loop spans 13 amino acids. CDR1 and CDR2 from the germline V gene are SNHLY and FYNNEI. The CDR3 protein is CASSVMRADTQYF. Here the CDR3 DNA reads TGTGCCAGCAGTGTTATGAGGGCAGATACGCAGTATTTT.

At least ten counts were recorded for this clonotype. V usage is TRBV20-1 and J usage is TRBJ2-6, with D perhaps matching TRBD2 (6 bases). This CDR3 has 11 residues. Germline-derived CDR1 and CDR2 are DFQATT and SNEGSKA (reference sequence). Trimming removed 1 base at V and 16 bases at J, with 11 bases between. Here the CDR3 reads CSARVTGSLTF. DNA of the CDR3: TGCAGTGCTAGAGTCACCGGGAGTCTGACTTTC.

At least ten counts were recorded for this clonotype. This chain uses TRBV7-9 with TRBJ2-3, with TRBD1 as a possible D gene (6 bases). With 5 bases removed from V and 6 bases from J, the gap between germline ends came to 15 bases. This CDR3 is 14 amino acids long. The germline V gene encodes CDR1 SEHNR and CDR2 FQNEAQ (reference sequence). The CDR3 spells CASSRPGVMDTQYF. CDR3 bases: TGTGCCAGCAGCCGACCAGGGGTCATGGATACGCAGTATTTT.

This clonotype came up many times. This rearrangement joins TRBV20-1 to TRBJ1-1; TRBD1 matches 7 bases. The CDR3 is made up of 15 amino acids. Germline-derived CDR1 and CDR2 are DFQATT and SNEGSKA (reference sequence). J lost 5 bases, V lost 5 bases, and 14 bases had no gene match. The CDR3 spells CSAPNGQARETEAFF. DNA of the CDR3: TGCAGTGCTCCCAACGGACAGGCTCGAGAAACTGAAGCTTTCTTT.

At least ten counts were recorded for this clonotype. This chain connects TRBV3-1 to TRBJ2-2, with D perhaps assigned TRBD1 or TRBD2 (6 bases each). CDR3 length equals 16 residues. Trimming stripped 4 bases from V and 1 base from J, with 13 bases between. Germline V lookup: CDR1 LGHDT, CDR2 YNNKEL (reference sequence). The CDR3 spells CASSLRGGGNTGELFF. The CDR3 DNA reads TGTGCCAGCAGCCTAAGAGGGGGAGGGAACACCGGGGAGCTGTTTTTT. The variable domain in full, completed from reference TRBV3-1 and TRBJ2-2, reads DTAVSQTPKYLVTQMGNDKSIKCEQNLGHDTMYWYKQDSKKFLKIMFSYNNKELIINETVPNRFSPKSPDKAHLNLHINSLELGDSAVYFCASSLRGGGNTGELFFGEGSRLTVL.

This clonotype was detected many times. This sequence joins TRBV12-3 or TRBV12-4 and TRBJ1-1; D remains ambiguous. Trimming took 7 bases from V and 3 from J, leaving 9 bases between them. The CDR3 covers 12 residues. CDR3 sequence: CASTQVDTEAFF. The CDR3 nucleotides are TGTGCCAGCACCCAAGTGGACACTGAAGCTTTCTTT.

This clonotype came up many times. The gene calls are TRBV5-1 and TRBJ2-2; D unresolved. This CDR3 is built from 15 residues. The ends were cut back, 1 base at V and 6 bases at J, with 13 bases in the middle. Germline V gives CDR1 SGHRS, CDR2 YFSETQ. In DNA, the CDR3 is TGCGCCAGCAGCTTGTTCTCCCCGGGTGCCGGGGAGCTGTTTTTT. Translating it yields CASSLFSPGAGELFF.

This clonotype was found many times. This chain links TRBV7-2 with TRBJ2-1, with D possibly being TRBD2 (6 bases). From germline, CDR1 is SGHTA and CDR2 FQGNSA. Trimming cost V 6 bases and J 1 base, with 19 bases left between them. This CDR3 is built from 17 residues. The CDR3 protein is CASSQSPAGISYNEQFF. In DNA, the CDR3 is TGTGCCAGCAGTCAATCTCCCGCGGGGATATCCTACAATGAGCAGTTCTTC.

The CDR3 loop reads CASSLNRAGNTIYF. In DNA form, the CDR3 reads TGTGCCAGCAGCCTTAATAGGGCTGGAAACACCATATATTTT. The chain couples TRBV3-1 to TRBJ1-3, with D uncertain. Germline-derived CDR1 and CDR2 are LGHDT and YNNKEL (reference sequence). The CDR3 runs to 14 residues. Trimming took 4 bases from V and 2 from J, leaving 9 bases between them.

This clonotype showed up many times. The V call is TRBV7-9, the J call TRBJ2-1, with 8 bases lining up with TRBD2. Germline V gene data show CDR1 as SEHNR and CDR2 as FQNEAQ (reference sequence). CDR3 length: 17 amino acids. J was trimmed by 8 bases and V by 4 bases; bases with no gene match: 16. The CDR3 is CASSSPPWAGGRHEQFF. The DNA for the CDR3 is TGTGCCAGCAGCTCCCCCCCTTGGGCGGGGGGCCGGCATGAGCAGTTCTTC.

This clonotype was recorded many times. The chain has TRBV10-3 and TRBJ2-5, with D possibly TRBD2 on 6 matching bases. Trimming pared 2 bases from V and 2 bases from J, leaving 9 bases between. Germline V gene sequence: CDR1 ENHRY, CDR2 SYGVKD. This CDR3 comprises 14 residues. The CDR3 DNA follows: TGTGCCATCAGTGAGCGTGGGACTCAAGAGACCCAGTACTTC. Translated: CAISERGTQETQYF.

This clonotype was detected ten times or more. The DNA of the CDR3 is TGCAGTGCTAGCCCCCCCTACGAGCAGTACGTC. Its translation: CSASPPYEQYV. The chain carries TRBV20-1 and TRBJ2-7, with D unresolved. The ends were cut back, 3 bases at V and 2 bases at J, with 5 bases in the middle. The CDR3 loop spans 11 amino acids. In germline, CDR1 is DFQATT, CDR2 SNEGSKA (reference sequence).

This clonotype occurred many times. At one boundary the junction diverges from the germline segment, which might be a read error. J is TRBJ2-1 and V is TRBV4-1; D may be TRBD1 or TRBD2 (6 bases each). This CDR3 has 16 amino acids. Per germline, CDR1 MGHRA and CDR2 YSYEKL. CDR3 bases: TGCGCCAGCACCCAAGGGGGGACGGGGCGGTACAATGAGCAGTTCTTC. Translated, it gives CASTQGGTGRYNEQFF.

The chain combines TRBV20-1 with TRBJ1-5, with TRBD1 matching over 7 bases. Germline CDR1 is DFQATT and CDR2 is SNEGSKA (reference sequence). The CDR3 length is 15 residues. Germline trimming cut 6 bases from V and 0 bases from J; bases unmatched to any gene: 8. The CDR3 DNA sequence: TGCAGTGCCGTCCGGGACAGCAATAGCAATCAGCCCCAGCATTTT. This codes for CSAVRDSNSNQPQHF.

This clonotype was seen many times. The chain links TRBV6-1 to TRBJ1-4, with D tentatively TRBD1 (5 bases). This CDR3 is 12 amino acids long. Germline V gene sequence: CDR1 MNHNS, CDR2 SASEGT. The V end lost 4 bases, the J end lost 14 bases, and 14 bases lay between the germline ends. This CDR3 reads CASSVGEGYLFF. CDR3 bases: TGTGCCAGCAGTGTGGGGGAGGGTTATCTGTTTTTT.

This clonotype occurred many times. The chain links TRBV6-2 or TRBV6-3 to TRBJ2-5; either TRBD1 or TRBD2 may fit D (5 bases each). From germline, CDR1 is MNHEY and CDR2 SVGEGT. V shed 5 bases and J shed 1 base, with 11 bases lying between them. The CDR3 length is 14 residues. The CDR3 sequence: CASSPDGGQETQYF. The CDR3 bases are TGTGCCAGCAGTCCCGATGGGGGCCAAGAGACCCAGTACTTC.